The rows below give T cell receptor beta chains drawn from one sample of a study of CD8 T cells in Susac syndrome. TCRdb reprocessed the immunoSEQ multiplex PCR reads via MiXCR and lists one record per CDR3 protein. Here the sample spans approximately 210,000 distinct CDR3 sequences, 95% being singletons. The sequenced sample consisted of CD4+ T cells from PBMCs. All receptors derive from a human donor with multiple sclerosis. CDR3s include the opening cysteine and the closing phenylalanine or tryptophan. Each record gives: clone size, V gene, J gene, D gene, CDR3 protein, CDR3 DNA. The D gene is left open where the match is weak. Expanded clones get a size class; other rows say once, few or many, or leave the size out.

clone_size: .; v_call: TRBV28; j_call: TRBJ2-1; d_call: TRBD2; cdr3_aa: CASRGAGAQAEQFF; cdr3_nt: TGTGCCAGCAGAGGGGCGGGAGCGCAGGCTGAGCAGTTCTTC
clone_size: .; v_call: TRBV20-1; j_call: TRBJ2-1; d_call: .; cdr3_aa: CSARDTGGTSSYNEQFF; cdr3_nt: TGCAGTGCTAGAGATACTGGCGGGACGAGCTCCTACAATGAGCAGTTCTTC
clone_size: .; v_call: TRBV9; j_call: TRBJ1-2; d_call: TRBD1; cdr3_aa: CASSALDRVTYGYTF; cdr3_nt: TGTGCCAGCAGCGCGCTAGACAGGGTTACCTATGGCTACACCTTC
clone_size: .; v_call: TRBV29-1; j_call: TRBJ2-4; d_call: TRBD2; cdr3_aa: CSAGAGAEAKNIQYF; cdr3_nt: TGCAGCGCCGGAGCGGGAGCTGAGGCCAAAAACATTCAGTACTTC
clone_size: .; v_call: TRBV7-9; j_call: TRBJ2-1; d_call: .; cdr3_aa: CASSLVVWGCFF; cdr3_nt: TGTGCCAGCAGCTTAGTTGTCTGGGGTTGTTTCTTC
clone_size: .; v_call: TRBV7-9; j_call: TRBJ2-5; d_call: TRBD1; cdr3_aa: CASSLGTGRETQYF; cdr3_nt: TGTGCCAGCAGCCTAGGGACAGGGCGGGAGACCCAGTACTTC
clone_size: .; v_call: TRBV20-1; j_call: TRBJ2-1; d_call: .; cdr3_aa: CSARSGLRNEQFF; cdr3_nt: TGCAGTGCTAGGAGCGGGCTTCGCAATGAGCAGTTCTTC
clone_size: .; v_call: TRBV7-9; j_call: TRBJ1-5; d_call: .; cdr3_aa: CASSLNGQAGQPQHF; cdr3_nt: TGTGCCAGCAGCTTAAACGGGCAGGCCGGGCAGCCCCAGCATTTT
clone_size: .; v_call: TRBV16; j_call: TRBJ1-1; d_call: .; cdr3_aa: CASSQRTDNTEAFF; cdr3_nt: TGTGCCAGCAGCCAGAGGACAGACAACACTGAAGCTTTCTTT
clone_size: .; v_call: TRBV6-2/TRBV6-3; j_call: TRBJ2-3; d_call: .; cdr3_aa: CASSSRQVADTQYF; cdr3_nt: TGTGCCAGCAGTTCCCGACAGGTCGCAGATACGCAGTATTTT
clone_size: .; v_call: TRBV29-1; j_call: TRBJ1-2; d_call: .; cdr3_aa: CSAQSGIYGYTF; cdr3_nt: TGCAGCGCCCAATCGGGGATCTATGGCTACACCTTC
clone_size: few; v_call: TRBV6-1; j_call: TRBJ1-2; d_call: .; cdr3_aa: CASSPNQRFYTF; cdr3_nt: TGTGCCAGCAGCCCGAACCAGAGATTCTACACCTTC
clone_size: .; v_call: TRBV20-1; j_call: TRBJ1-1; d_call: .; cdr3_aa: CSATWGGTEAFF; cdr3_nt: TGCAGTGCCACGTGGGGGGGGACTGAAGCTTTCTTT
clone_size: few; v_call: TRBV7-2; j_call: TRBJ1-1; d_call: .; cdr3_aa: CASSSRANTEAFF; cdr3_nt: TGTGCCAGCAGCTCAAGGGCTAACACTGAAGCTTTCTTT
clone_size: .; v_call: TRBV9; j_call: TRBJ2-7; d_call: .; cdr3_aa: CASSVGGTAYEQYF; cdr3_nt: TGTGCCAGCAGCGTTGGGGGAACGGCCTACGAGCAGTACTTC
clone_size: .; v_call: TRBV24-1; j_call: TRBJ2-3; d_call: .; cdr3_aa: CATSAHTDTQYF; cdr3_nt: TGTGCCACCAGTGCCCACACAGATACGCAGTATTTT
clone_size: .; v_call: TRBV12-3/TRBV12-4; j_call: TRBJ2-7; d_call: .; cdr3_aa: CASSPRTEREQYF; cdr3_nt: TGTGCCAGCAGTCCCCGGACCGAACGGGAGCAGTACTTC
clone_size: .; v_call: TRBV12-3/TRBV12-4; j_call: TRBJ1-5; d_call: .; cdr3_aa: CASSAVGRGQSEPQHF; cdr3_nt: TGTGCCAGCAGCGCTGTCGGGCGAGGGCAGAGTGAGCCCCAGCATTTT
clone_size: .; v_call: TRBV6-5; j_call: TRBJ1-4; d_call: .; cdr3_aa: CASSYRGTNEKLFF; cdr3_nt: TGTGCCAGCAGTTACAGGGGGACTAATGAAAAACTGTTTTTT
clone_size: .; v_call: TRBV6-5; j_call: TRBJ2-1; d_call: .; cdr3_aa: CASSYAEYNEQFF; cdr3_nt: TGTGCCAGCAGTTACGCCGAATACAATGAGCAGTTCTTC
clone_size: .; v_call: TRBV12-3/TRBV12-4; j_call: TRBJ1-2; d_call: .; cdr3_aa: CASSSGSHYGYTF; cdr3_nt: TGTGCCAGCAGTTCAGGTTCTCACTATGGCTACACCTTC
clone_size: .; v_call: TRBV28; j_call: TRBJ2-7; d_call: .; cdr3_aa: CASSVQEVQNF; cdr3_nt: TGTGCCAGCAGCGTTCAGGAAGTACAAAACTTC
clone_size: .; v_call: TRBV29-1; j_call: TRBJ2-7; d_call: TRBD1; cdr3_aa: CSVGKTGGSGYEQYF; cdr3_nt: TGCAGCGTCGGAAAAACAGGGGGCTCTGGGTACGAGCAGTACTTC
clone_size: .; v_call: TRBV20-1; j_call: TRBJ1-5; d_call: TRBD1; cdr3_aa: CSASPARGESQPQHF; cdr3_nt: TGCAGTGCTAGTCCCGCCAGGGGGGAAAGTCAGCCCCAGCATTTT
clone_size: .; v_call: TRBV28; j_call: TRBJ2-1; d_call: .; cdr3_aa: CASSLGVRGYNEQFF; cdr3_nt: TGTGCCAGCAGTCTAGGAGTGAGGGGTTACAATGAGCAGTTCTTC
clone_size: once; v_call: TRBV6-5; j_call: TRBJ2-7; d_call: TRBD2; cdr3_aa: CASSYATSGAIYEQYF; cdr3_nt: TGTGCCAGCAGTTACGCTACTAGCGGGGCTATCTACGAGCAGTACTTC
clone_size: .; v_call: TRBV6-5; j_call: TRBJ2-5; d_call: TRBD1; cdr3_aa: CASSYSGTVAEETQYF; cdr3_nt: TGTGCCAGCAGTTACTCCGGGACAGTCGCCGAAGAGACCCAGTACTTC
clone_size: .; v_call: TRBV6-5; j_call: TRBJ2-7; d_call: .; cdr3_aa: CASSPRRESYEQYF; cdr3_nt: TGTGCCAGCAGTCCTAGACGGGAATCCTACGAGCAGTACTTC
clone_size: .; v_call: TRBV5-1; j_call: TRBJ2-1; d_call: TRBD2; cdr3_aa: CASSLDGTSGRGEQFF; cdr3_nt: TGCGCCAGCAGCTTGGATGGGACTAGCGGGAGGGGTGAGCAGTTCTTC
clone_size: .; v_call: TRBV15; j_call: TRBJ2-2; d_call: .; cdr3_aa: CATSSLTGAPNTGELFF; cdr3_nt: TGTGCCACCAGCAGCCTAACCGGGGCGCCGAACACCGGGGAGCTGTTTTTT
clone_size: .; v_call: TRBV20-1; j_call: TRBJ2-1; d_call: TRBD1; cdr3_aa: CSARPTGTGVYNEQFF; cdr3_nt: TGCAGTGCTAGACCCACCGGGACAGGAGTTTACAATGAGCAGTTCTTC
clone_size: .; v_call: TRBV3-1; j_call: TRBJ1-2; d_call: .; cdr3_aa: CASSQPGTYGYTF; cdr3_nt: TGTGCCAGCAGCCAACCCGGGACCTATGGCTACACCTTC
clone_size: .; v_call: TRBV15; j_call: TRBJ1-5; d_call: .; cdr3_aa: CATSRDRGGIGNQPQHF; cdr3_nt: TGTGCCACCAGCAGAGATCGGGGGGGTATCGGCAATCAGCCCCAGCATTTT
clone_size: .; v_call: TRBV14; j_call: TRBJ2-1; d_call: .; cdr3_aa: CASSQATGAGGFF; cdr3_nt: TGTGCCAGCAGCCAAGCAACGGGAGCTGGGGGGTTCTTC
clone_size: .; v_call: TRBV12-3/TRBV12-4; j_call: TRBJ2-3; d_call: .; cdr3_aa: CASTRSIRVTQYF; cdr3_nt: TGTGCCAGCACGCGATCTATTAGGGTTACGCAGTATTTT
clone_size: .; v_call: TRBV20-1; j_call: TRBJ2-7; d_call: .; cdr3_aa: CSASLRDYEQYF; cdr3_nt: TGCAGTGCTAGTCTCAGGGATTACGAGCAGTACTTC
clone_size: .; v_call: TRBV6-5; j_call: TRBJ2-2; d_call: TRBD2; cdr3_aa: CASSYPKLAGGTGELFF; cdr3_nt: TGTGCCAGCAGTTACCCTAAGCTAGCGGGAGGGACCGGGGAGCTGTTTTTT
clone_size: .; v_call: TRBV25-1; j_call: TRBJ2-5; d_call: .; cdr3_aa: CASSPWTLQETQYF; cdr3_nt: TGTGCCAGCAGTCCCTGGACTCTTCAAGAGACCCAGTACTTC
clone_size: few; v_call: TRBV12-3/TRBV12-4; j_call: TRBJ2-6; d_call: .; cdr3_aa: CASSDSGANVLTF; cdr3_nt: TGTGCCAGTTCAGACTCTGGGGCCAACGTCCTGACTTTC
clone_size: .; v_call: TRBV12-3/TRBV12-4; j_call: TRBJ2-7; d_call: .; cdr3_aa: CASSSGGGPREQYF; cdr3_nt: TGTGCCAGCAGTTCAGGGGGAGGGCCGAGGGAGCAGTACTTC
clone_size: .; v_call: TRBV27; j_call: TRBJ2-7; d_call: TRBD1; cdr3_aa: CASRPGQAPYEQYF; cdr3_nt: TGTGCCAGCAGGCCGGGACAGGCCCCCTACGAGCAGTACTTC
clone_size: .; v_call: TRBV24-1; j_call: TRBJ2-3; d_call: .; cdr3_aa: CATSDPGASTDTQYF; cdr3_nt: TGTGCCACCAGTGACCCGGGCGCGAGCACAGATACGCAGTATTTT
clone_size: .; v_call: TRBV29-1; j_call: TRBJ2-7; d_call: .; cdr3_aa: CSVEDPGREQYF; cdr3_nt: TGCAGCGTTGAAGATCCAGGGCGCGAGCAGTACTTC
clone_size: .; v_call: TRBV7-3; j_call: TRBJ2-7; d_call: .; cdr3_aa: CASSLGMGQNYEQYF; cdr3_nt: TGTGCCAGCAGCTTAGGAATGGGGCAGAACTACGAGCAGTACTTC
clone_size: .; v_call: TRBV7-2; j_call: TRBJ1-5; d_call: TRBD1; cdr3_aa: CASSPAGGFAQPQHF; cdr3_nt: TGTGCCAGCAGCCCCGCAGGGGGGTTTGCTCAGCCCCAGCATTTT
clone_size: .; v_call: TRBV7-3; j_call: TRBJ2-5; d_call: TRBD2; cdr3_aa: CASSLGVAGAGETQYF; cdr3_nt: TGTGCCAGCAGCTTAGGAGTAGCGGGGGCGGGAGAGACCCAGTACTTC
clone_size: .; v_call: TRBV2; j_call: TRBJ1-2; d_call: TRBD1; cdr3_aa: CASSGQGANYGYTF; cdr3_nt: TGTGCCAGCAGTGGACAGGGGGCGAACTATGGCTACACCTTC
clone_size: .; v_call: TRBV12-3/TRBV12-4; j_call: TRBJ1-2; d_call: .; cdr3_aa: CASSRRAFDGYTF; cdr3_nt: TGTGCCAGCAGTCGGAGGGCCTTCGATGGCTACACCTTC
clone_size: .; v_call: TRBV20-1; j_call: TRBJ2-1; d_call: TRBD2; cdr3_aa: CSARIGAGTSSYNEQFF; cdr3_nt: TGCAGTGCTAGAATAGGGGCCGGGACTAGTTCCTACAATGAGCAGTTCTTC
clone_size: .; v_call: TRBV7-2; j_call: TRBJ2-5; d_call: .; cdr3_aa: CASSAVRWETQYF; cdr3_nt: TGTGCCAGCAGCGCAGTCCGGTGGGAGACCCAGTACTTC
clone_size: .; v_call: TRBV27; j_call: TRBJ2-6; d_call: .; cdr3_aa: CASRVGGTSGGANVLTF; cdr3_nt: TGTGCCAGCAGGGTTGGTGGCACCTCGGGAGGGGCCAACGTCCTGACTTTC
clone_size: .; v_call: TRBV24-1; j_call: TRBJ1-5; d_call: .; cdr3_aa: CATVQGGRTNSNQPQHF; cdr3_nt: TGTGCCACCGTTCAGGGCGGTCGGACTAATAGCAATCAGCCCCAGCATTTT